Presented here are 24 T cell receptor beta chains from one specimen sequenced in a study of shared clonotypes between healthy human individuals. Some clones are missing from TCRdb's copy, which holds only in-frame ones; the method was immunoSEQ multiplex PCR. The table lists about a million clones, around 77% of them singletons. Sequencing was done on a sample of memory CD4+ T cells from PBMCs. Specified subset: CD45RA-negative fraction. The receptors were sampled from a man between 18 and 35 years old in good health. Some clones in this sample may be carry-over from other donors' samples.

This clone was counted once. The J gene is TRBJ2-1, the V gene TRBV4-2, with D possibly being TRBD2 (5 bases). This CDR3 comprises 13 residues. V lost 3 bases, J lost 6 bases, and 9 bases lay in between. Looked up from germline, CDR1 is LGHNA and CDR2 is YNFKEQ. The CDR3 DNA sequence: TGTGCCAGCAGCCAGGAACTAGGCAATGAGCAGTTCTTC. Translation: CASSQELGNEQFF.

The genes are TRBV14 and TRBJ1-1; unclear D gene. CDR1 and CDR2 from the germline V gene are SGHDN and FVKESK. The CDR3 extends over 18 amino acids. V was clipped by 3 bases and J by 1 base, with 21 bases between them. This chain's CDR3 is CASSHQKIWELRNTEAFF. CDR3 sequence (DNA): TGTGCCAGCAGCCACCAAAAGATATGGGAACTGAGGAACACTGAAGCTTTCTTT. Variable domain in full (rest from reference TRBV14 and TRBJ1-1): EAGVTQFPSHSVIEKGQTVTLRCDPISGHDNLYWYRRVMGKEIKFLLHFVKESKQDESGMPNNRFLAERTGGTYSTLKVQPAELEDSGVYFCASSHQKIWELRNTEAFFGQGTRLTVV.

This clone came up once. The DNA for the CDR3 is TGTGCCAGCAGCCAGACAGACTACAATGAGCAGTTCTTC. Its translation: CASSQTDYNEQFF. This sequence joins TRBV14 and TRBJ2-1; D is perhaps TRBD1 (5 bases). This CDR3 spans 13 amino acids. Trimming cost V 3 bases and J 3 bases, with 6 bases left between them. Germline-derived CDR1 and CDR2 are SGHDN and FVKESK.

This chain links TRBV5-1 with TRBJ1-3; D is unclear. The ends were cut back, 4 bases at V and 0 bases at J, with 11 bases in the middle. Per the germline V gene, CDR1 is SGHRS and CDR2 is YFSETQ. The CDR3 is made up of 15 amino acids. CDR3 sequence: CASSMDWSSGNTIYF. The CDR3 bases are TGCGCCAGCAGCATGGACTGGAGCTCTGGAAACACCATATATTTT.

The chain employs TRBV18 and TRBJ1-2; D is possibly TRBD1 (5 bases). This CDR3 contains 14 residues. Trimming pared 3 bases from V and 1 base from J, leaving 9 bases between. The germline V gene encodes CDR1 KGHSH and CDR2 LQKENI. CDR3 sequence: CASSPLGDNYGYTF. As DNA, the CDR3 is TGTGCCAGCTCACCCTTGGGGGATAACTATGGCTACACCTTC. Filled out from reference TRBV18 and TRBJ1-2, the complete variable domain reads NAGVMQNPRHLVRRRGQEARLRCSPMKGHSHVYWYRQLPEEGLKFMVYLQKENIIDESGMPKERFSAEFPKEGPSILRIQQVVRGDSAAYFCASSPLGDNYGYTFGSGTRLTVV.

The chain is built from TRBV7-2 and TRBJ2-1; D is possibly TRBD2 (6 bases). Germline V CDR1 and CDR2: SGHTA, FQGNSA. V lost 0 bases and J lost 4, with 10 bases in between. The length of the CDR3 is 15 residues. The CDR3 DNA follows: TGTGCCAGCAGCTTAGCGAGCGGGCCATACAATGAGCAGTTCTTC. Residues: CASSLASGPYNEQFF.

The chain uses TRBV28 and TRBJ1-2, with D possibly TRBD1 on 6 matching bases. Trimming took 3 bases from V and 0 from J, leaving 14 bases between them. The CDR3 covers 16 residues. CDR1 and CDR2 from the germline V gene are MDHEN and SYDVKM. The CDR3 loop is CASSFPIDRPNYGYTF. CDR3 DNA: TGTGCCAGCAGTTTTCCAATTGACAGGCCTAACTATGGCTACACCTTC.

With respect to this clone: Other DNA sequences in this specimen translate into the identical CDR3. V is TRBV7-6 and J is TRBJ1-4; 9 bases fit TRBD1. The CDR3 extends over 15 amino acids. V shed 3 bases and J 7 bases; nucleotides not matched to a gene: 6. In germline, CDR1 is SGHVS, CDR2 FNYEAQ. CDR3 sequence: CASSLAGTGSEKLFF. CDR3 nucleotides: TGTGCCAGCAGCTTGGCCGGGACAGGGTCTGAAAAACTGTTTTTT.

V gene TRBV7-9 combines with J gene TRBJ1-4; the D gene is possibly TRBD1 (6 bases). The germline CDR1 and CDR2 sequences are SEHNR and FQNEAQ (reference sequence). This CDR3 has 17 amino acids. V was shortened by 4 bases and J by 3 bases, with 18 bases between the two germline ends. Here the CDR3 reads CASSSNGGGSANEKLFF. DNA for the CDR3: TGTGCCAGCAGCTCGAATGGAGGGGGGTCTGCTAATGAAAAACTGTTTTTT.

To note about this clone: Other DNA sequences within the sample encode an identical CDR3. The chain uses TRBV15 and TRBJ2-3, with TRBD1 matching over 8 bases. V shed 8 bases and J 1 base; nucleotides not matched to a gene: 5. Per germline, CDR1 LNHNV and CDR2 YYDKDF (reference sequence). This CDR3 is built from 14 residues. The CDR3 loop reads CATGGQGGTDTQYF. The CDR3 bases are TGTGCCACCGGCGGACAGGGTGGCACAGATACGCAGTATTTT.

V and J are TRBV7-2 and TRBJ2-5; 7 bases agree with TRBD2. The CDR3 covers 15 residues. Germline values: CDR1 SGHTA, CDR2 FQGNSA. Losses at the gene ends were 0 bases for V and 5 bases for J; bases not matched to a gene: 6. This CDR3 is CASSLAGGPGETQYF. CDR3 nucleotide sequence: TGTGCCAGCAGCTTAGCGGGAGGGCCCGGGGAGACCCAGTACTTC.

This clone has only a few counts. The rearrangement uses TRBV7-2 and TRBJ1-3; no clear D gene. Trimming shortened V by 1 base and J by 0 bases, and 4 bases separated the two germline ends. This CDR3 is built from 14 residues. CDR1 SGHTA and CDR2 FQGNSA come from the germline V gene. The CDR3 region is CASSLDVSGNTIYF. The CDR3 DNA follows: TGTGCCAGCAGCTTAGACGTCTCTGGAAACACCATATATTTT.

Note on this clone: The same CDR3 arises from other DNA sequences in this sample as well. The chain recombines TRBV4-3 with TRBJ1-4; no clear D. The germline gives CDR1 LGHNA, CDR2 YSLEER. The CDR3 totals 16 residues. Between the trimmed V and J ends, which lost 4 bases and 0 bases, there was a span of 12 bases. CDR3 DNA: TGCGCCAGCAGCCTAGACCCCCGGGCAACTAATGAAAAACTGTTTTTT. This gives the protein CASSLDPRATNEKLFF.

The V call is TRBV5-4, the J call TRBJ2-5; 7 bases fit TRBD1. The CDR3 is 15 residues long. V shed 0 bases, J shed 1 base, and the junction held 3 bases outside the gene matches. From germline, CDR1 is SGHNT and CDR2 YYREEE (reference sequence). The CDR3 is CASSLEGGGQETQYF. As DNA, the CDR3 is TGTGCCAGCAGCTTGGAAGGGGGCGGCCAAGAGACCCAGTACTTC.

This clone was seen a handful of times. The junction departs from germline at one end; a sequencing error may be responsible. At the DNA level, this CDR3 is encoded by other sequences in the same sample as well. V gene TRBV28 combines with J gene TRBJ1-2, with D unclear. The CDR3 length is 12 residues. In germline, CDR1 is MDHEN, CDR2 SYDVKM. The CDR3 sequence: CASGTAYYGYTF. For the CDR3, the DNA is TGTGCCAGCGGAACAGCTTACTATGGCTACACTTTC.

The chain is built from TRBV16 and TRBJ1-2, with 10 bases aligning to TRBD1. Germline lookup yields CDR1 KGHSY and CDR2 FQNENV. The CDR3 covers 15 residues. J gave up 4 bases and V 4 bases, and 6 bases lay outside the gene matches. CDR3 amino acids: CASSLRDRGLYGYTF. The CDR3 DNA sequence: TGTGCCAGCAGCCTTCGGGACAGGGGACTCTATGGCTACACCTTC.

This chain links TRBV30 with TRBJ2-3, with no clear D. This CDR3 has 14 amino acids. CDR1 and CDR2 from the germline V gene are GTSNPN and SVGIG (reference sequence). Trimming cost V 4 bases and J 1 base, with 12 bases left between them. CDR3 sequence reads: CAWKGLRGTDTQYF. Here the CDR3 DNA reads TGTGCCTGGAAGGGCCTCCGGGGCACAGATACGCAGTATTTT.

The chain uses TRBV7-9 and TRBJ1-1; D is ambiguous. CDR1 SEHNR and CDR2 FQNEAQ come from the germline V gene (reference sequence). This CDR3 comprises 13 residues. V was cut by 5 bases and J by 7 bases, with 14 bases left in between. CDR3 in DNA: TGTGCCAGCAGCCTCGTCCCGCCCGGTGAAGCTTTCTTT. The encoded protein is CASSLVPPGEAFF.

The CDR3 spells CASSRTGTGLYEQYF. In DNA form, the CDR3 reads TGCGCCAGCAGCCGCACCGGGACAGGGTTGTACGAGCAGTACTTC. This rearrangement joins TRBV4-1 to TRBJ2-7; 9 nucleotides align to TRBD1. V shed 4 bases, J shed 4 bases, and the junction held 8 bases outside the gene matches. Germline CDR1 and CDR2: MGHRA and YSYEKL. The CDR3 loop spans 15 amino acids.

This chain uses TRBV5-5 with TRBJ1-2, with 9 nucleotides matching TRBD1. The CDR3 runs 12 residues. V was pared by 6 bases and J by 7 bases, with 4 bases of the junction left unmatched. Germline CDR1 SGHKS, CDR2 YYEKEE (reference sequence). CDR3 DNA: TGTGCCAGCATCGGGACAGGGAGTGGCTACACCTTC. Translation gives CASIGTGSGYTF.

The chain recombines TRBV5-1 with TRBJ2-3; the D call may be TRBD1 or TRBD2 (6 bases each). The germline gives CDR1 SGHRS, CDR2 YFSETQ. Trimming cost V 6 bases and J 3 bases, with 17 bases left between them. The CDR3 consists of 15 residues. The CDR3, as DNA: TGCGCCAGCACGCTCGGGGGCTCATGGACAGATACGCAGTATTTT. Amino acid sequence: CASTLGGSWTDTQYF.

This chain connects TRBV14 to TRBJ1-1, with D possibly being TRBD1 (6 bases). V was cut by 2 bases and J by 1 base, with 11 bases left in between. Germline values: CDR1 SGHDN, CDR2 FVKESK. The length of the CDR3 is 15 residues. The CDR3 DNA sequence: TGTGCCAGCAGCCAACACGGACAGACGAACACTGAAGCTTTCTTT. It specifies CASSQHGQTNTEAFF.

The chain joins TRBV5-1 to TRBJ1-4; 7 bases agree with TRBD1. Per germline, CDR1 SGHRS and CDR2 YFSETQ. The CDR3 is 15 amino acids. Trimming took 5 bases from V and 0 from J; bases not matched to a gene: 4. The chain's CDR3 is CASRGQLATNEKLFF. For the CDR3, the DNA is TGCGCCAGCAGGGGACAGTTGGCAACTAATGAAAAACTGTTTTTT.

The chain joins TRBV7-3 to TRBJ1-1; weak D call: TRBD1 (5 bases). V was shortened by 1 base and J by 4 bases, with 13 bases between the two germline ends. Looked up from germline, CDR1 is SGHTA and CDR2 is FQGTGA. The CDR3 contains 15 residues. The CDR3 reads CASSLIGGASTEAFF. The CDR3 nucleotides are TGTGCCAGCAGCTTAATTGGAGGGGCCAGCACTGAAGCTTTCTTT. Together with reference TRBV7-3 and TRBJ1-1, the CDR3 gives the full variable domain: GAGVSQTPSNKVTEKGKYVELRCDPISGHTALYWYRQSLGQGPEFLIYFQGTGAADDSGLPNDRFFAVRPEGSVSTLKIQRTERGDSAVYLCASSLIGGASTEAFFGQGTRLTVV.